These 25 T cell receptor beta chains were all obtained from the same sample, sequenced in a study of beta chain features in type 1 diabetes. Expressed TCRB transcripts got sequenced, as all isolated RNA was reverse transcribed. Method: immunoSEQ multiplex PCR; TCRdb's copy keeps in-frame clones and lacks some. Of 200,000 to 250,000 clones detected, about 25% appear once; the ten largest clones hold approximately 4%. Input material: central memory CD4+ T cells from blood. Every receptor here comes from a man younger than 40 in good health.

The chain links TRBV25-1 to TRBJ1-5, with D possibly matching TRBD1 (5 bases). V was trimmed by 7 bases and J by 2 bases, leaving 9 bases between them. CDR1 and CDR2 from the germline V gene are MGHDK and SYGVNS. This CDR3 contains 13 residues. CDR3 sequence reads: CASKGEGNQPQHF. CDR3 sequence (DNA): TGTGCCAGCAAAGGGGAAGGCAATCAGCCCCAGCATTTT.

The rearrangement joins TRBV9 to TRBJ2-1; 8 nucleotides line up with TRBD2. V lost 3 bases and J lost 7; bases outside the gene matches: 9. The CDR3 has 15 amino acids. Germline V gene lookup returns CDR1 SGDLS and CDR2 YYNGEE. The CDR3 loop reads CASSETGGHMNEQFF. The CDR3 DNA follows: TGTGCCAGCAGCGAAACGGGGGGGCATATGAATGAGCAGTTCTTC. Based on the CDR3 plus reference TRBV9 and TRBJ2-1, the full variable domain is DSGVTQTPKHLITATGQRVTLRCSPRSGDLSVYWYQQSLDQGLQFLIQYYNGEERAKGNILERFSAQQFPDLHSELNLSSLELGDSALYFCASSETGGHMNEQFFGPGTRLTVL.

CDR3 sequence reads: CAISPTAGGTEAFF. DNA for the CDR3: TGTGCCATCAGTCCCACGGCGGGTGGGACTGAAGCTTTCTTT. V gene TRBV10-3 combines with J gene TRBJ1-1, with D uncertain. Germline CDR1 is ENHRY and CDR2 is SYGVKD. CDR3 length equals 14 residues. Trimming removed 5 bases at V and 5 bases at J, with 15 bases between.

This sequence joins TRBV10-1 and TRBJ2-7; either TRBD1 or TRBD2 may supply D (5 bases each). Trimming shortened V by 6 bases and J by 3 bases, and 12 bases separated the two germline ends. The CDR3 length is 13 residues. Per germline, CDR1 WNHNN and CDR2 SYGVQD (reference sequence). DNA for the CDR3: TGCGCCAGCAGCCGGGACCCAGTCTACGAGCAGTACTTC. Its translation: CASSRDPVYEQYF.

V is TRBV18 and J is TRBJ2-1, with 9 bases matching TRBD2. This CDR3 comprises 15 residues. V lost 3 bases, J lost 9 bases, and 9 bases stayed unmatched. Germline CDR1 KGHSH, CDR2 LQKENI. Here the CDR3 DNA reads TGTGCCAGCTCACCGGGGCGGGGGGGCCACGGTGAGCAGTTCTTC. Translated, it gives CASSPGRGGHGEQFF.

This clone was seen a handful of times. The chain links TRBV7-2 to TRBJ2-7; TRBD1 might be the D (5 bases). Trimming removed 1 base from V and 9 bases from J, with 10 bases in between. In germline, CDR1 is SGHTA, CDR2 FQGNSA. The CDR3 is made up of 12 amino acids. The CDR3 bases are TGTGCCAGCAGCTTAGACCAGGGTGGGCAGTACTTC. Protein: CASSLDQGGQYF.

The chain links TRBV7-2 to TRBJ1-2; tentative D call: TRBD1 (5 bases). Germline CDR1 is SGHTA and CDR2 is FQGNSA. This CDR3 is 13 amino acids long. Trimming cost V 5 bases and J 1 base, with 8 bases left between them. CDR3 in amino acids: CASSPDNNYGYTF. The CDR3 region has the DNA TGTGCCAGCAGCCCGGACAATAACTATGGCTACACCTTC.

This clone was seen a handful of times. This chain connects TRBV10-3 to TRBJ1-1; 7 bases fit TRBD1. This CDR3 contains 13 residues. J was trimmed by 7 bases and V by 5 bases; bases with no gene match: 7. The germline V gene encodes CDR1 ENHRY and CDR2 SYGVKD. CDR3 sequence (DNA): TGTGCCATCAGTCAGGGGGAGCCGAGTGAAGCTTTCTTT. Amino acid sequence: CAISQGEPSEAFF.

The J gene is TRBJ1-2, the V gene TRBV25-1; D not certain. The CDR3 extends over 11 amino acids. V was clipped by 8 bases and J by 3 bases, with 7 bases between them. CDR1 is MGHDK and CDR2 is SYGVNS in the germline V gene. For the CDR3, the DNA is TGTGCCAGCGCCCAGGACTATGGCTACACCTTC. Translating it yields CASAQDYGYTF.

This clone was picked up a small number of times. The chain uses TRBV27 and TRBJ2-7, with 14 bases fitting TRBD2. The V gene end was trimmed by 0 bases and the J gene end by 0 bases; junction bases not matched to a gene: 4. Per germline, CDR1 MNHEY and CDR2 SMNVEV (reference sequence). The CDR3 runs to 18 residues. This CDR3 reads CASSLSWTSGRSSYEQYF. The CDR3 nucleotides read TGTGCCAGCAGTTTATCCTGGACTAGCGGGAGGAGCTCCTACGAGCAGTACTTC.

The gene calls are TRBV15 and TRBJ1-2; 8 positions agree with TRBD1. The CDR3 contains 11 residues. Germline CDR1 reads LNHNV; CDR2 reads YYDKDF (reference sequence). V gave up 10 bases and J gave up 6 bases; unmatched junction bases: 4. CDR3 protein: CASAGGDGYTF. The CDR3, as DNA: TGTGCCAGTGCAGGGGGCGATGGCTACACCTTC.

The chain links TRBV30 to TRBJ1-5; no clear D. CDR3 length: 15 amino acids. V was clipped by 0 bases and J by 3 bases, with 12 bases between them. Germline V gene lookup returns CDR1 GTSNPN and CDR2 SVGIG (reference sequence). The CDR3 sequence is CAWSVQGLANQPQHF. The CDR3 nucleotides are TGTGCCTGGAGTGTACAAGGTCTGGCCAATCAGCCCCAGCATTTT.

A remark on this clone: Distinct nucleotide sequences in the sample also encode this CDR3. V gene TRBV4-3 combines with J gene TRBJ2-1; TRBD1 agrees at 8 bases. The CDR3 has 14 residues. V was pared by 0 bases and J by 7 bases, with 2 bases of the junction left unmatched. Germline V lookup: CDR1 LGHNA, CDR2 YSLEER. CDR3 nucleotides: TGCGCCAGCAGCCAAGAGCAGGGGGCAAATGAGCAGTTCTTC. This gives the protein CASSQEQGANEQFF.

V and J are TRBV6-5 and TRBJ2-5; weak D call: TRBD1 (6 bases). Trimming shortened V by 5 bases and J by 5 bases, and 12 bases separated the two germline ends. CDR1 is MNHEY and CDR2 is SVGAGI in the germline V gene. CDR3 size: 13 residues. CDR3 coding DNA: TGTGCCAGCAGTGCAGGGGTCAGGGAGACCCAGTACTTC. Protein: CASSAGVRETQYF.

This clone was seen many times. V and J are TRBV7-2 and TRBJ2-5, with D possibly being TRBD2 (5 bases). This CDR3 spans 12 amino acids. V lost 4 bases and J lost 4, with 7 bases in between. Germline assignment: CDR1 SGHTA and CDR2 FQGNSA. In DNA, the CDR3 is TGTGCCAGCAGCTCTAGCTCAGAGACCCAGTACTTC. Translation: CASSSSSETQYF.

This clone was observed a few times. V usage is TRBV5-4 and J usage is TRBJ2-1, with D maybe TRBD2 (5 bases). V gave up 2 bases and J gave up 0 bases, with 9 bases separating them. Looked up from germline, CDR1 is SGHNT and CDR2 is YYREEE (reference sequence). The CDR3 runs to 15 residues. The CDR3 nucleotides are TGTGCCAGCAGCTTTAGCGCGAGCTCCTACAATGAGCAGTTCTTC. As protein: CASSFSASSYNEQFF.

This clone has more than one count but fewer than ten. This sample includes further DNA sequences coding for the same CDR3. The chain is built from TRBV15 and TRBJ1-5, with TRBD1 as a possible D gene (6 bases). In germline, CDR1 is LNHNV, CDR2 YYDKDF (reference sequence). V lost 2 bases and J 10 bases, leaving 15 bases between the germline ends. This CDR3 is built from 14 residues. This CDR3 reads CATSRNRVMSPQHF. The CDR3, as DNA: TGTGCCACCAGCAGAAACAGGGTAATGAGTCCCCAGCATTTT.

This clone was seen a handful of times. The chain uses TRBV7-2 and TRBJ2-7; 15 bases line up with TRBD2. The V and J ends lost 4 bases and 0 bases, in that order; junction bases with no gene match: 4. Germline-derived CDR1 and CDR2 are SGHTA and FQGNSA. The CDR3 has 17 residues. The CDR3 DNA reads as TGTGCCAGCAGCTCCGGGACTAGCGGGAGGAGCTCCTACGAGCAGTACTTC. Translated, it gives CASSSGTSGRSSYEQYF.

This chain uses TRBV11-3 with TRBJ2-5; maybe TRBD1 (6 bases). Trimming removed 2 bases from V and 5 bases from J, with 9 bases in between. From germline, CDR1 is SGHNT and CDR2 YENEEA. There are 13 residues in the CDR3. CDR3 sequence (DNA): TGTGCCAGCAGCTTAAACAGGGTTGAGACCCAGTACTTC. This encodes CASSLNRVETQYF. The whole variable domain, filled in from reference TRBV11-3 and TRBJ2-5, reads EAGVVQSPRYKIIEKKQPVAFWCNPISGHNTLYWYLQNLGQGPELLIRYENEEAVDDSQLPKDRFSAERLKGVDSTLKIQPAELGDSAVYLCASSLNRVETQYFGPGTRLLVL.

This chain connects TRBV30 to TRBJ1-1, with D maybe TRBD1 (5 bases). The V gene lost 0 bases and the J gene lost 1 base, with 9 bases spanning the gap. Germline CDR1 GTSNPN, CDR2 SVGIG (reference sequence). The CDR3 is made up of 14 amino acids. The CDR3 here is CAWSVGLPNTEAFF. CDR3 nucleotide sequence: TGTGCCTGGAGTGTGGGGCTTCCGAACACTGAAGCTTTCTTT.

The J gene is TRBJ2-4, the V gene TRBV20-1; no clear D. Germline CDR1 reads DFQATT; CDR2 reads SNEGSKA (reference sequence). Trimming shortened V by 0 bases and J by 10 bases, and 7 bases separated the two germline ends. CDR3 length equals 11 residues. The CDR3 loop reads CSAREGPIQYF. DNA of the CDR3: TGCAGTGCTAGAGAAGGTCCAATTCAGTACTTC.

This clone was observed at least ten times. This chain uses TRBV18 with TRBJ2-4, with 9 nucleotides matching TRBD1. The J segment lost 0 bases and the V segment lost 0 bases, leaving 3 bases of the junction unmatched. The CDR3 totals 17 residues. Germline assignment: CDR1 KGHSH and CDR2 LQKENI. CDR3 in DNA: TGTGCCAGCTCACCACCAGGGACAGGGATAGCCAAAAACATTCAGTACTTC. Encoded protein: CASSPPGTGIAKNIQYF.

This clone was recorded a few times. The rearrangement joins TRBV5-4 to TRBJ2-3; D unresolved. CDR1 is SGHNT, CDR2 YYREEE, per germline (reference sequence). CDR3 length: 13 residues. V was cut by 6 bases and J by 2 bases, with 10 bases left in between. Written as DNA, the CDR3 is TGTGCCAGCACCGAACTGAACACAGATACGCAGTATTTT. Its translation is CASTELNTDTQYF. Filled out from reference TRBV5-4 and TRBJ2-3, the complete variable domain reads ETGVTQSPTHLIKTRGQQVTLRCSSQSGHNTVSWYQQALGQGPQFIFQYYREEENGRGNFPPRFSGLQFPNYSSELNVNALELDDSALYLCASTELNTDTQYFGPGTRLTVL.

This chain uses TRBV2 with TRBJ1-2; D call uncertain. The germline V gene has CDR1 SNHLY and CDR2 FYNNEI. V was pared by 6 bases and J by 5 bases, with 13 bases between. The CDR3 sequence is 13 residues long. DNA of the CDR3: TGTGCCAGCAGCCCGTCGGCCGAATATGGCTACACCTTC. Its protein is CASSPSAEYGYTF.

The rearrangement links TRBV11-2 to TRBJ2-3, with TRBD2 matching over 10 bases. The junction had 7 bases not matched to a gene; V was cut back by 5 bases and J by 5 bases. The germline V gene encodes CDR1 SGHAT and CDR2 FQNNGV. This CDR3 has 15 residues. The CDR3 nucleotides are TGTGCCAGCAGCCCGCGGGCTAGCGGGGGAGATACGCAGTATTTT. This translates into CASSPRASGGDTQYF.